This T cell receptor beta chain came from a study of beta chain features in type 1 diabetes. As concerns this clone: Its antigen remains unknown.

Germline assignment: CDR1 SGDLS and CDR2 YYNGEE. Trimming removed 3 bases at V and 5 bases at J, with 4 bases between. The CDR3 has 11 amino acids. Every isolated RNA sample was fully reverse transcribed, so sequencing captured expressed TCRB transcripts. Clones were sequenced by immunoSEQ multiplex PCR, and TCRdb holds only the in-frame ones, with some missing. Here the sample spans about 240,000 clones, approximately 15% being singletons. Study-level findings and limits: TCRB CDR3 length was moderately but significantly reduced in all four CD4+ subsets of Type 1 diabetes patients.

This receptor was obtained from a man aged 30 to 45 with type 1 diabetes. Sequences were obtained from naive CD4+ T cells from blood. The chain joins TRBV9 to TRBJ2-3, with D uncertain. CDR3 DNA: TGTGCCAGCAGCGGAGAAGATACGCAGTATTTT. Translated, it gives CASSGEDTQYF.